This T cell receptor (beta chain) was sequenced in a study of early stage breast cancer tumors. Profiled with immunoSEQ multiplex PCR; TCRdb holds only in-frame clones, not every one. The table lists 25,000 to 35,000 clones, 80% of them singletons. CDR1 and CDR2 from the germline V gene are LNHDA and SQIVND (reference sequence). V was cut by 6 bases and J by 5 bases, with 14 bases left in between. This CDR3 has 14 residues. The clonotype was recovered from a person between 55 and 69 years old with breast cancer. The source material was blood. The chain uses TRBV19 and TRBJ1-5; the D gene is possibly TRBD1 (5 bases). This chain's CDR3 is CASSTGQVHQPQHF. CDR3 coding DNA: TGTGCCAGTAGCACTGGACAAGTCCATCAGCCCCAGCATTTT. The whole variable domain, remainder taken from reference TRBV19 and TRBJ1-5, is DGGITQSPKYLFRKEGQNVTLSCEQNLNHDAMYWYRQDPGQGLRLIYYSQIVNDFQKGDIAEGYSVSREKKESFPLTVTSAQKNPTAFYLCASSTGQVHQPQHFGDGTRLSIL.